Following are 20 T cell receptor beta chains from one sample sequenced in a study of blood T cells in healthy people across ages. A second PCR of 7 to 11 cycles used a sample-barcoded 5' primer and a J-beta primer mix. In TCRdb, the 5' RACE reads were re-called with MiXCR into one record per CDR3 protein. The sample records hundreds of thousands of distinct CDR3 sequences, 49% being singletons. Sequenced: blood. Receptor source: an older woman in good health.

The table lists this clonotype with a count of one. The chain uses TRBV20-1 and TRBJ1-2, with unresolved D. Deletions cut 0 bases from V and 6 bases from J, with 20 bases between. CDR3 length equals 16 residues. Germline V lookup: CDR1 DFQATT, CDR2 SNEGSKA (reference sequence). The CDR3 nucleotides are TGCAGTGCTAGAGAATTTTTGGGGAACCAACGCCATGGCTACACCTTC. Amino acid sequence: CSAREFLGNQRHGYTF.

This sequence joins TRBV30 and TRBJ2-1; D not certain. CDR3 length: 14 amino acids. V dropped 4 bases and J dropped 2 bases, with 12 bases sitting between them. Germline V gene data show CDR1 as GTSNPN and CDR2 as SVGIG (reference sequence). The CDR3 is CAWTRSRAYNEQFF. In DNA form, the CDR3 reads TGTGCCTGGACCCGGAGCCGAGCCTACAATGAGCAGTTCTTC. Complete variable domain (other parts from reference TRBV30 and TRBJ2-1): SQTIHQWPATLVQPVGSPLSLECTVEGTSNPNLYWYRQAAGRGLQLLFYSVGIGQISSEVPQNLSASRPQDRQFILSSKKLLLSDSGFYLCAWTRSRAYNEQFFGPGTRLTVL.

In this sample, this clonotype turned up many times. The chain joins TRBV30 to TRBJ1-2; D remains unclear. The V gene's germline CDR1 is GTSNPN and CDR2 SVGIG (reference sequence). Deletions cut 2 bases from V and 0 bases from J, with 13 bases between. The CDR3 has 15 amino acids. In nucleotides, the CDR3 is TGTGCCTGGAGTAACTGGGCAGCTTCTAACTATGGCTACACCTTC. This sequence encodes CAWSNWAASNYGYTF.

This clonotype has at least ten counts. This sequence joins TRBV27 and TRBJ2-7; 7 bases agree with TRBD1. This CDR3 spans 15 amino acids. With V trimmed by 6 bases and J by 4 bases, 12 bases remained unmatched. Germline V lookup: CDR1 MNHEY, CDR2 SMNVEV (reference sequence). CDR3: CASSRPGQLIYEQYF. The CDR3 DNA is TGTGCCAGCAGCCGTCCGGGACAGCTTATTTACGAGCAGTACTTC.

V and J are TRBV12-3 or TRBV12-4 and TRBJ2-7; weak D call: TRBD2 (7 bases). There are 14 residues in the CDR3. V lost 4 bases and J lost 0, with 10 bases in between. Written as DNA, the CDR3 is TGTGCCAGCAGTTGGGGGGGCCTCTCCTACGAGCAGTACTTC. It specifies CASSWGGLSYEQYF.

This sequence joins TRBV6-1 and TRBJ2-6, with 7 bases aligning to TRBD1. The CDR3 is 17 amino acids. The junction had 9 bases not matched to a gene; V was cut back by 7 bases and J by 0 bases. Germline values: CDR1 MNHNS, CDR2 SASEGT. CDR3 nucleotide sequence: TGTGCCAGCACCCTGACAGGGATCCTCTCTGGGGCCAACGTCCTGACTTTC. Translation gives CASTLTGILSGANVLTF.

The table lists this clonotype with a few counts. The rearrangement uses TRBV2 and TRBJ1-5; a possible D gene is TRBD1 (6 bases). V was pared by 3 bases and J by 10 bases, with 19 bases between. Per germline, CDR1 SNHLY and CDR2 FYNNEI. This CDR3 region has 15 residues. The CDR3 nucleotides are TGTGCCAGCAGTGATCGGAACTCAGGGGCCGCACCCCAGCATTTT. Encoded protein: CASSDRNSGAAPQHF. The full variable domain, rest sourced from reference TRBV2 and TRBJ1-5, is EPEVTQTPSHQVTQMGQEVILRCVPISNHLYFYWYRQILGQKVEFLVSFYNNEISEKSEIFDDQFSVERPDGSNFTLKIRSTKLEDSAMYFCASSDRNSGAAPQHFGDGTRLSIL.

The CDR3 sequence: CASSPSSGSPYNEQFF. The CDR3, as DNA: TGTGCCAGCAGCCCCTCTAGCGGGAGTCCGTACAATGAGCAGTTCTTC. This rearrangement joins TRBV7-2 to TRBJ2-1; TRBD2 matches 10 bases. Per the germline V gene, CDR1 is SGHTA and CDR2 is FQGNSA. The junction had 8 bases not matched to a gene; V was cut back by 5 bases and J by 4 bases. The CDR3 covers 16 residues.

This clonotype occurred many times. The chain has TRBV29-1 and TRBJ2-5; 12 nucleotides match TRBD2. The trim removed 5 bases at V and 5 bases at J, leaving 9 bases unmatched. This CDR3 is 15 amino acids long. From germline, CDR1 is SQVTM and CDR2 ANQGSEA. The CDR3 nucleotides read TGCAGCGTTTCCAAGACTAGCGGGAGAATTGAGACCCAGTACTTC. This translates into CSVSKTSGRIETQYF. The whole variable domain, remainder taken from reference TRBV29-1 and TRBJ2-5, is SAVISQKPSRDICQRGTSLTIQCQVDSQVTMMFWYRQQPGQSLTLIATANQGSEATYESGFVIDKFPISRPNLTFSTLTVSNMSPEDSSIYLCSVSKTSGRIETQYFGPGTRLLVL.

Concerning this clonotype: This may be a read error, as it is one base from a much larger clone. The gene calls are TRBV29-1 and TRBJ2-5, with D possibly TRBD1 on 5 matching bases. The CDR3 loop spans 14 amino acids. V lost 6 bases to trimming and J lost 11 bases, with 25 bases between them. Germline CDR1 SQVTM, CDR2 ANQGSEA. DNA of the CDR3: TGCAGCGTCTGGGGCCCGAGGTCCTACAATGAGCAGTACTTC. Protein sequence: CSVWGPRSYNEQYF.

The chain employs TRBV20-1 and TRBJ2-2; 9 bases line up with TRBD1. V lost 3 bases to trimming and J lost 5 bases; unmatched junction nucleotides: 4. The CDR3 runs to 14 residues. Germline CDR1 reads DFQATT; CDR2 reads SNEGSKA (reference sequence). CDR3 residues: CSARGDRDTGELFF. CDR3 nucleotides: TGCAGTGCTAGGGGGGACAGGGATACCGGGGAGCTGTTTTTT.

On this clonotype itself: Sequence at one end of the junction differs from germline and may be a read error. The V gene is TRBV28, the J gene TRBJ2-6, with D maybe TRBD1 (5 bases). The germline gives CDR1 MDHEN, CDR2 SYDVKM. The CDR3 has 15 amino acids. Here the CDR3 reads CASSLSGSGASVLTF. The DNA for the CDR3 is TGTGCCAGCAGTTTATCAGGGTCTGGGGCCAGCGTCCTGACTTTC. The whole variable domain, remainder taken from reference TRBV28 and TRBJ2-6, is DVKVTQSSRYLVKRTGEKVFLECVQDMDHENMFWYRQDPGLGLRLIYFSYDVKMKEKGDIPEGYSVSREKKERFSLILESASTNQTSMYLCASSLSGSGASVLTFGAGSRLTVL.

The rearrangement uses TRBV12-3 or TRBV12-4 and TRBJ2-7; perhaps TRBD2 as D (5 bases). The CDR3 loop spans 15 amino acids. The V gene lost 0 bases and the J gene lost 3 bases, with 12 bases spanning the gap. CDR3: CASSLAAAAGYEQYF. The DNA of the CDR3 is TGTGCCAGCAGTTTAGCGGCGGCGGCGGGCTACGAGCAGTACTTC.

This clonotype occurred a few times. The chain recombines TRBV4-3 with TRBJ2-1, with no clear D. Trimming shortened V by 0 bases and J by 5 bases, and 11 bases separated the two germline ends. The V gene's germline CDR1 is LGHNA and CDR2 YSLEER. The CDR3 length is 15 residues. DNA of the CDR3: TGCGCCAGCAGCCAAGAGGTTCTGGAGAACAATGAGCAGTTCTTC. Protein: CASSQEVLENNEQFF.

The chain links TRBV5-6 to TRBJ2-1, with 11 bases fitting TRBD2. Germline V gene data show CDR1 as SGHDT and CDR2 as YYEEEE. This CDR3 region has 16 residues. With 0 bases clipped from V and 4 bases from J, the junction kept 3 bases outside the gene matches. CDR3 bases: TGTGCCAGCAGCTTGGTGAGACTAGCGGGATACAATGAGCAGTTCTTC. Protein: CASSLVRLAGYNEQFF.

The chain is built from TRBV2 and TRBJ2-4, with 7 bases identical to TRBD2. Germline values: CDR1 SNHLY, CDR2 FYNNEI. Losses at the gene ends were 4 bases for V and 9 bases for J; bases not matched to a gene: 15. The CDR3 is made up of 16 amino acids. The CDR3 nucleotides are TGTGCCAGCAGTGGGGGGGGAGGGCAGGGTCGGGGCATTCAGTACTTC. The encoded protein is CASSGGGGQGRGIQYF.

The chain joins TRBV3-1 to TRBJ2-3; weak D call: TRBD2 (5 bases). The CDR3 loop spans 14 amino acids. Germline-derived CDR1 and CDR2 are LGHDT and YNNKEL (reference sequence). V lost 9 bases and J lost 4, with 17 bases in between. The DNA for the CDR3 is TGTGCCAGTACCGTAGGCGGGTTGGCAGATACGCAGTATTTT. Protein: CASTVGGLADTQYF.

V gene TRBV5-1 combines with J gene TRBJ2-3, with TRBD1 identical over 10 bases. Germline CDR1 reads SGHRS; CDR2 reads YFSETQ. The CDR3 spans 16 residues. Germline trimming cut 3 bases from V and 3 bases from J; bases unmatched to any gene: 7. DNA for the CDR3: TGCGCCAGCAGCTGGCGCGGACAGGGGGGTACAGATACGCAGTATTTT. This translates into CASSWRGQGGTDTQYF.

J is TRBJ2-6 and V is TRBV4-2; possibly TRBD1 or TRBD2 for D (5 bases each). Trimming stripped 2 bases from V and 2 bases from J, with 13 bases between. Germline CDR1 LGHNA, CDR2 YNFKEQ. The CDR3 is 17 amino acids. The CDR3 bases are TGTGCCAGCAGCCAACAGGGAGCCTTTGCTGGGGCCAACGTCCTGACTTTC. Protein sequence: CASSQQGAFAGANVLTF.

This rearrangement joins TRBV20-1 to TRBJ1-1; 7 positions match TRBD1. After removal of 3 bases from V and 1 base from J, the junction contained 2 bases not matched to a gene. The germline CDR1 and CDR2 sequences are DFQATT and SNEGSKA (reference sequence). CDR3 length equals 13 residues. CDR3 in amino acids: CSARGQPNTEAFF. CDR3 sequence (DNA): TGCAGTGCTAGGGGACAGCCGAACACTGAAGCTTTCTTT.